This passage covers 13 T cell receptor beta chains from one sample sequenced in a study of cytomegalovirus exposure and HLA in healthy donors. Libraries were prepared by immunoSEQ multiplex PCR; TCRdb keeps only in-frame clonotypes and omits some of them. Of about 360,000 clones listed, more than 80% were seen once; the top ten hold over 0.75%. Sequencing used PBMCs. These TCRs come from a woman aged 18-29 years in good health and CMV-seronegative.

This sequence joins TRBV28 and TRBJ1-1; 9 bases are a match to TRBD1. Germline CDR1 is MDHEN and CDR2 is SYDVKM. The V segment lost 5 bases and the J segment 3 bases; nucleotides outside the gene matches: 7. The CDR3 extends over 15 amino acids. This chain's CDR3 is CASSPQGARDTEAFF. CDR3 nucleotide sequence: TGTGCCAGCAGTCCACAGGGGGCTAGAGACACTGAAGCTTTCTTT.

The V and J genes are TRBV4-1 and TRBJ2-5; the match to TRBD2 covers 14 bases. Germline trimming cut 0 bases from V and 5 bases from J; bases unmatched to any gene: 11. Germline CDR1 MGHRA, CDR2 YSYEKL. The length of the CDR3 is 19 residues. The CDR3 reads CASSQEPGLAGDNFETQYF. The CDR3 DNA follows: TGCGCCAGCAGCCAAGAGCCGGGACTAGCGGGGGACAACTTTGAGACCCAGTACTTC.

The chain uses TRBV28 and TRBJ1-4; TRBD1 aligns across 7 bases. Trimming took 5 bases from V and 7 from J; bases not matched to a gene: 7. The CDR3 loop spans 14 amino acids. Germline V gene lookup returns CDR1 MDHEN and CDR2 SYDVKM. The CDR3 DNA sequence: TGTGCCAGCAGTGTAGGGACAGAGGGTGAAAAACTGTTTTTT. Translating it yields CASSVGTEGEKLFF.

The chain carries TRBV5-4 and TRBJ2-2; 10 bases are shared with TRBD2. This CDR3 spans 18 amino acids. The germline gives CDR1 SGHNT, CDR2 YYREEE (reference sequence). Trimming cost V 5 bases and J 4 bases; bases outside gene matches: 14. CDR3 region: CASRQGLAGASGTGELFF. The CDR3 DNA follows: TGTGCCAGCAGACAGGGTCTAGCGGGGGCCTCGGGCACCGGGGAGCTGTTTTTT.

The gene calls are TRBV2 and TRBJ2-7, with 8 bases aligning to TRBD2. Losses at the gene ends were 7 bases for V and 3 bases for J; bases not matched to a gene: 5. Germline CDR1 is SNHLY and CDR2 is FYNNEI. This CDR3 spans 13 amino acids. The CDR3 DNA is TGTGCCAGCAAGGAGCGGGGGTTCTACGAGCAGTACTTC. This gives the protein CASKERGFYEQYF. Filled out from reference TRBV2 and TRBJ2-7, the complete variable domain reads EPEVTQTPSHQVTQMGQEVILRCVPISNHLYFYWYRQILGQKVEFLVSFYNNEISEKSEIFDDQFSVERPDGSNFTLKIRSTKLEDSAMYFCASKERGFYEQYFGPGTRLTVT.

The CDR3 protein is CASGLAGVREQYF. The CDR3 region has the DNA TGTGCCAGCGGATTAGCGGGAGTTCGGGAGCAGTACTTC. The rearrangement joins TRBV5-6 to TRBJ2-7, with TRBD2 matching over 9 bases. Germline-derived CDR1 and CDR2 are SGHDT and YYEEEE. Losses at the gene ends were 7 bases for V and 7 bases for J; bases not matched to a gene: 9. The CDR3 is 13 residues long.

This clone was counted only a few times. CDR3 region: CASSAQIDSYQPQHF. CDR3 bases: TGTGCCAGCAGCGCACAGATCGACAGCTATCAGCCCCAGCATTTT. This sequence joins TRBV28 and TRBJ1-5, with a weak D call TRBD1 (5 bases). CDR3 size: 15 residues. CDR1 is MDHEN and CDR2 is SYDVKM in the germline V gene. V lost 6 bases and J 5 bases, leaving 17 bases between the germline ends.

This chain connects TRBV27 to TRBJ2-1; 8 nucleotides agree with TRBD2. J was trimmed by 2 bases and V by 3 bases; bases with no gene match: 6. This CDR3 comprises 16 residues. Looked up from germline, CDR1 is MNHEY and CDR2 is SMNVEV (reference sequence). The CDR3 is CASSFGTSPPYNEQFF. The CDR3 nucleotides are TGTGCCAGCAGTTTTGGGACTAGTCCGCCCTACAATGAGCAGTTCTTC.

J is TRBJ2-5 and V is TRBV6-5; D gene ambiguous. Germline V gives CDR1 MNHEY, CDR2 SVGAGI. V was shortened by 6 bases and J by 5 bases, with 16 bases between the two germline ends. The CDR3 spans 14 residues. The CDR3 protein is CASSIVLFGETQYF. The DNA for the CDR3 is TGTGCCAGCAGCATTGTCCTCTTCGGGGAGACCCAGTACTTC.

CDR3 protein: CASRPNRAGYTF. CDR3 coding DNA: TGTGCCAGCAGGCCAAACAGGGCCGGCTACACCTTC. The V gene is TRBV2, the J gene TRBJ1-2, with D perhaps TRBD1 (6 bases). The germline gives CDR1 SNHLY, CDR2 FYNNEI. The germline V and J ends were trimmed by 6 bases and 8 bases, with 13 bases remaining between them. The CDR3 totals 12 residues.

This clone was observed a single time. This chain connects TRBV10-2 to TRBJ2-7, with 11 bases identical to TRBD2. CDR3 length: 15 amino acids. Germline V CDR1 and CDR2: WSHSY, SAAADI. The V gene end was trimmed by 0 bases and the J gene end by 6 bases; junction bases not matched to a gene: 4. The CDR3 sequence is CASSESRLAGTEQYF. CDR3 nucleotides: TGCGCCAGCAGTGAGTCAAGACTAGCGGGAACCGAGCAGTACTTC.

The CDR3 DNA reads as TGTGCCAGCAGCTCTAGCGGGAAAGGGCTCGAGCAGTACTTC. Encoded protein: CASSSSGKGLEQYF. The chain carries TRBV5-8 and TRBJ2-7, with TRBD2 matching 9 bases. CDR1 is SGHTS, CDR2 YDEGEE, per germline. There are 14 residues in the CDR3. V was clipped by 3 bases and J by 6 bases; unmatched bases: 7.

The gene calls are TRBV4-1 and TRBJ1-5; 9 positions match TRBD1. Germline V gene lookup returns CDR1 MGHRA and CDR2 YSYEKL. The trim removed 0 bases at V and 3 bases at J, leaving 6 bases unmatched. The CDR3 spans 17 residues. The CDR3 loop reads CASSQDRDREANQPQHF. The CDR3 DNA reads TGCGCCAGCAGCCAAGACCGGGACAGGGAGGCCAATCAGCCCCAGCATTTT.